This T cell receptor beta chain was observed in a study of T cell responses to AZD1222 COVID-19 vaccine. About the research overall: Some second doses came at about 4 weeks and others at about 12 weeks; these were pooled.

To note about this clone: Its specificity is not known.

CDR3 length: 14 residues. CDR1 is SQVTM and CDR2 is ANQGSEA in the germline V gene. V was pared by 4 bases and J by 6 bases, with 7 bases of the junction left unmatched. Using immunoSEQ multiplex PCR, the repertoire was profiled, and TCRdb retains in-frame clones only, with some absent. The sample holds roughly 130,000 clones, about 87% seen once. Whole-study results and caveats: At baseline, seropositivity was found in only six AZD1222 recipients.

This sample comprised peripheral blood, obtained on day 0 of AZD1222 vaccination. The receptor was derived from an adult in good health. The chain couples TRBV29-1 to TRBJ2-3, with 10 nucleotides matching TRBD1. The CDR3 here is CSVGGQGKLDTQYF. The CDR3 bases are TGCAGCGTTGGGGGACAGGGGAAACTGGATACGCAGTATTTT.